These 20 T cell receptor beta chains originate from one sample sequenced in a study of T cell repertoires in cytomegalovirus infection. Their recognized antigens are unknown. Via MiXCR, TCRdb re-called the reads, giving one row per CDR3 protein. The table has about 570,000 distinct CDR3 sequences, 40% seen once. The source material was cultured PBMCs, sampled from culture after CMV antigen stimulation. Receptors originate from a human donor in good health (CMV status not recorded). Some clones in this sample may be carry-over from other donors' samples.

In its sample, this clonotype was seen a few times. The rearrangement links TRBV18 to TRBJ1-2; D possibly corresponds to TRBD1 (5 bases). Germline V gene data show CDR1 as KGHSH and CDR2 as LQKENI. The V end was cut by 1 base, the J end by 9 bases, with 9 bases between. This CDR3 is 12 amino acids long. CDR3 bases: TGTGCCAGCTCACCACAGGGGCAGAGCTACACCTTC. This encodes CASSPQGQSYTF.

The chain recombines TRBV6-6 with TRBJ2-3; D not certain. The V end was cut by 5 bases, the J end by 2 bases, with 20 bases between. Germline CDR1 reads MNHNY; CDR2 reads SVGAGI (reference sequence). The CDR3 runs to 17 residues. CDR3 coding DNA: TGTGCCAGCAGTCCTCCGTGGTCAGCGCAAAACACAGATACGCAGTATTTT. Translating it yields CASSPPWSAQNTDTQYF.

CDR3 coding DNA: TGCGCCAGCAGACAGGGGGGAACTCACTACAATGAGCAGTTCTTC. Encoded protein: CASRQGGTHYNEQFF. The V and J genes are TRBV5-1 and TRBJ2-1; 8 bases are shared with TRBD1. CDR1 SGHRS and CDR2 YFSETQ come from the germline V gene. CDR3 length: 15 amino acids. The junction had 7 bases not matched to a gene; V was cut back by 5 bases and J by 3 bases.

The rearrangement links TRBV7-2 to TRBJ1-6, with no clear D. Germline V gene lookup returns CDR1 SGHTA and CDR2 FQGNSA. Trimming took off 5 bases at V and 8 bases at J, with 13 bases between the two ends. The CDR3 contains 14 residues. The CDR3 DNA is TGTGCCAGCAGCCCCCCCGGACGGTATTCACCCCTCCACTTT. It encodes CASSPPGRYSPLHF. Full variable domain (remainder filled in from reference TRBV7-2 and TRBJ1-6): GAGVSQSPSNKVTEKGKDVELRCDPISGHTALYWYRQSLGQGLEFLIYFQGNSAPDKSGLPSDRFSAERTGGSVSTLTIQRTQQEDSAVYLCASSPPGRYSPLHFGNGTRLTVT.

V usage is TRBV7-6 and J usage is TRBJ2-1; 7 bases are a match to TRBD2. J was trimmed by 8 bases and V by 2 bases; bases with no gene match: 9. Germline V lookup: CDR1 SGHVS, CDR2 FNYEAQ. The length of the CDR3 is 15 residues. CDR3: CASSLQASGLDEQFF. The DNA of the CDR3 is TGTGCCAGCAGCTTACAGGCTAGCGGTCTCGATGAGCAGTTCTTC.

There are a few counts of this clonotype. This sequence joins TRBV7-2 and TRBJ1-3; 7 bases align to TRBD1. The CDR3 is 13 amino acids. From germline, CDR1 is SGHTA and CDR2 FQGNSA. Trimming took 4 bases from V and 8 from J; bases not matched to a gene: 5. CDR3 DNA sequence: TGTGCCAGCAGCTCCAACCAGGGGGACACCATATATTTT. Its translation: CASSSNQGDTIYF.

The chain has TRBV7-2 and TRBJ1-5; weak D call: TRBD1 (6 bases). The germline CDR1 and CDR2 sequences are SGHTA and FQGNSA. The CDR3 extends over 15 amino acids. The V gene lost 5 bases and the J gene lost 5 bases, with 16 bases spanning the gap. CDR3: CASSTVQGSYQPQHF. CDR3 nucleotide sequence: TGTGCCAGCAGCACCGTTCAGGGGAGTTATCAGCCCCAGCATTTT.

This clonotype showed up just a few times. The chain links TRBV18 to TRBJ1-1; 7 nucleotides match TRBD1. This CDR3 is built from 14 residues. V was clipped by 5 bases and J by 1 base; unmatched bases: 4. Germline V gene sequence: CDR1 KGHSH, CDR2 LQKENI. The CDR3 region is CASSLDRQNTEAFF. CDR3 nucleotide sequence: TGTGCCAGCTCATTGGACAGGCAGAACACTGAAGCTTTCTTT.

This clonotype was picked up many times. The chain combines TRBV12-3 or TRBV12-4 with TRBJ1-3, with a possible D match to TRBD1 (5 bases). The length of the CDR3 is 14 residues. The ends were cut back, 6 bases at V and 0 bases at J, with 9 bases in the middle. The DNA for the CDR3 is TGTGCCAGCAGCTTCGGGGGCTCTGGAAACACCATATATTTT. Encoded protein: CASSFGGSGNTIYF.

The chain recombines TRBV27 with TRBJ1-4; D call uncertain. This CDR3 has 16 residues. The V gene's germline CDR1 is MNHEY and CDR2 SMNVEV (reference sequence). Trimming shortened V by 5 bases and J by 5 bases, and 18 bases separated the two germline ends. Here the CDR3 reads CASSPRHPPGNEKLFF. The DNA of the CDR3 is TGTGCCAGCAGTCCCCGTCATCCCCCGGGCAATGAAAAACTGTTTTTT. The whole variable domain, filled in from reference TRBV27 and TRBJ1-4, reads EAQVTQNPRYLITVTGKKLTVTCSQNMNHEYMSWYRQDPGLGLRQIYYSMNVEVTDKGDVPEGYKVSRKEKRNFPLILESPSPNQTSLYFCASSPRHPPGNEKLFFGSGTQLSVL.

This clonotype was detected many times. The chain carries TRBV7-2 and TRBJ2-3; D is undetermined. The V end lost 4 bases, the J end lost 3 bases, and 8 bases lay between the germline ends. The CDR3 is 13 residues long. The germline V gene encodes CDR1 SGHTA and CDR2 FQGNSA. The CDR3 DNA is TGTGCCAGCAGCTACAACCCGACAGATACGCAGTATTTT. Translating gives CASSYNPTDTQYF.

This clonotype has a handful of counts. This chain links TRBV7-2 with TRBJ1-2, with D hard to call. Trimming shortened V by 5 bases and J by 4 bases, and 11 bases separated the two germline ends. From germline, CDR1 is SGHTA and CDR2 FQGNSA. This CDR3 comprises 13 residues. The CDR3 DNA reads TGTGCCAGCAGCCCCAGGCAGCGCTATGGCTACACCTTC. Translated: CASSPRQRYGYTF.

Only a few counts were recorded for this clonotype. This CDR3 reads CASSPRGQTARGYTF. CDR3 bases: TGTGCCAGTAGTCCACGGGGACAGACAGCGAGAGGCTACACCTTC. The chain employs TRBV19 and TRBJ1-2; TRBD1 matches at 7 bases. Germline V gene data show CDR1 as LNHDA and CDR2 as SQIVND (reference sequence). CDR3 size: 15 residues. V lost 5 bases, J lost 8 bases, and 14 bases stayed unmatched.

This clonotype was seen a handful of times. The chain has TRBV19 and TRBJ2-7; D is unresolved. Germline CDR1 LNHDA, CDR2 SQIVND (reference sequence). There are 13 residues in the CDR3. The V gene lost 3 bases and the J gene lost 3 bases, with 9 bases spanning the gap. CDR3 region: CASSIAAGYEQYF. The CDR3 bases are TGTGCCAGTAGTATCGCCGCCGGCTACGAGCAGTACTTC.

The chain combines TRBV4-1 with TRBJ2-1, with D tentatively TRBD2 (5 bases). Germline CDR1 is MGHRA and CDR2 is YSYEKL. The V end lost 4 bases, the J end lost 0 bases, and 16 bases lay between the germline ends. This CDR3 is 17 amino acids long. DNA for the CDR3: TGCGCCAGCAGCCCTGGCCGGGGATGGAGCTCCTACAATGAGCAGTTCTTC. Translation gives CASSPGRGWSSYNEQFF.

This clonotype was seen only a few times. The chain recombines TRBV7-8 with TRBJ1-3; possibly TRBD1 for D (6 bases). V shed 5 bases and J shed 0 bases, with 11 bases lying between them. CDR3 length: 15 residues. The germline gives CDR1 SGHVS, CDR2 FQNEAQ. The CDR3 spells CASSPWTASGNTIYF. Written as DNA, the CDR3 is TGTGCCAGCAGCCCATGGACAGCCTCTGGAAACACCATATATTTT.

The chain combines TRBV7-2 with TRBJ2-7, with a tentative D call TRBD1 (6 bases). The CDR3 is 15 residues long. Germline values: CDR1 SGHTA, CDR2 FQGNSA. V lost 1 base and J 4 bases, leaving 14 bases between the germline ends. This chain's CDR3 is CASSLGQVGAYEQYF. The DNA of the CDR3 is TGTGCCAGCAGCTTAGGACAGGTCGGGGCGTACGAGCAGTACTTC.

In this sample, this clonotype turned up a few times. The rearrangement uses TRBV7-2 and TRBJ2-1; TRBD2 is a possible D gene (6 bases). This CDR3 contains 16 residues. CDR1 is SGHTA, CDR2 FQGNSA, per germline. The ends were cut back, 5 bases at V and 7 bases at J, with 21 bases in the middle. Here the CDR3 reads CASSPVYSGLVNEQFF. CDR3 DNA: TGTGCCAGCAGCCCCGTTTATAGCGGCCTTGTTAATGAGCAGTTCTTC.

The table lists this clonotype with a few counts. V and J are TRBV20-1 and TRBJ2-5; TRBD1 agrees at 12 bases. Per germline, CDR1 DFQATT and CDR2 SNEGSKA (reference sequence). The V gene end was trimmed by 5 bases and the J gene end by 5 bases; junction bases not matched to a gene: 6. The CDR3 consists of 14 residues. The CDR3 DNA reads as TGCAGTGCTCCCGGGACAGGGGGCGGGGAGACCCAGTACTTC. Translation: CSAPGTGGGETQYF.

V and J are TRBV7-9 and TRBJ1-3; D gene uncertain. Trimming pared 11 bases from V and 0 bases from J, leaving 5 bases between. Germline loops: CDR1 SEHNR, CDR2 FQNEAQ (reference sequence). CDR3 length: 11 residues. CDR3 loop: CAADSGNTIYF. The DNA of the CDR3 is TGTGCCGCGGACTCTGGAAACACCATATATTTT.